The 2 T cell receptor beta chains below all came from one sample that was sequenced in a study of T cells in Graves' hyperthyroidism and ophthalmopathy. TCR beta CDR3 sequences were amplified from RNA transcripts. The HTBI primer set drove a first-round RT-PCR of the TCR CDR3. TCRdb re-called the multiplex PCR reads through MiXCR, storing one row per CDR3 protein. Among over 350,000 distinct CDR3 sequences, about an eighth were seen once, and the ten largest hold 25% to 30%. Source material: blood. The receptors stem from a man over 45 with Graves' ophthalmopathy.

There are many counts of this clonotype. The CDR3 bases are TGTGCCAGTAGTATGTCAGATAGCAATCAGCCCCAGCATTTT. This gives the protein CASSMSDSNQPQHF. The chain is built from TRBV19 and TRBJ1-5; D not certain. From germline, CDR1 is LNHDA and CDR2 SQIVND (reference sequence). Trimming stripped 3 bases from V and 0 bases from J, with 6 bases between. The CDR3 loop spans 14 amino acids.

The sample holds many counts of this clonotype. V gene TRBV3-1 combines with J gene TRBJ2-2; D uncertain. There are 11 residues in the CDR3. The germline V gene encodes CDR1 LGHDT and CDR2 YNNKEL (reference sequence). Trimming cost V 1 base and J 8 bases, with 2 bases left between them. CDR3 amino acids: CASSQGGELFF. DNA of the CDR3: TGTGCCAGCAGCCAAGGGGGGGAGCTGTTTTTT.